This T cell receptor beta chain was sequenced during a study of response to subunit inactivated influenza vaccine. General study results and limits: Each seasonal influenza vaccination, the authors suggested, recruits few new T cells.

A note on this clonotype: Antigen: not known.

MiXCR, run by TCRdb on the RT-PCR reads, gives a single entry per CDR3 protein. The sample consists of some 500,000 distinct CDR3 sequences, roughly 27% of them appearing once. Trimming pared 3 bases from V and 9 bases from J, leaving 12 bases between. Germline CDR1 DFQATT, CDR2 SNEGSKA (reference sequence). The CDR3 consists of 12 residues. The sequencing used CD4+ T cells sorted from PBMCs, collected around 5 days after vaccination. The chain joins TRBV20-1 to TRBJ2-1, with no clear D. The receptor was isolated from a man aged 45 to 65 who received an inactivated influenza vaccine. The CDR3 DNA is TGCAGTGCTAGCTCTACACTGGGTGAGCAGTTCTTC. This gives the protein CSASSTLGEQFF.